The 19 T cell receptor beta chains below were found in one sample sequenced in a study of T-cell reconstitution after alpha-beta-depleted transplantation in children. Unique molecular identifiers were built into the TCRbeta library. TCRdb itself ran the PCR reads through MiXCR, one entry per CDR3 protein. The sample gives under 150,000 distinct CDR3 sequences, 9.5% to 10% of which show up once; less than 25% is in the top ten. Source: PBMCs, mostly from graft donor cells, taken 180 days after TCRalphabeta/CD19-depleted stem cell transplant. These receptors were taken from a girl younger than two who had a stem cell transplant for combined immunodeficiency, so the T cells may come from the graft donor.

This clonotype occurred a few times. This chain connects TRBV29-1 to TRBJ2-1; the D is unclear. CDR3 length equals 15 residues. The germline V gene encodes CDR1 SQVTM and CDR2 ANQGSEA. Trimming took off 0 bases at V and 2 bases at J, with 11 bases between the two ends. The CDR3 sequence: CSVEDSPTPYNEQFF. CDR3 nucleotides: TGCAGCGTTGAAGATAGCCCAACCCCCTACAATGAGCAGTTCTTC.

The rearrangement uses TRBV20-1 and TRBJ2-1; TRBD2 agrees at 11 bases. This CDR3 spans 16 amino acids. CDR1 is DFQATT and CDR2 is SNEGSKA in the germline V gene (reference sequence). Trimming took 1 base from V and 7 from J; bases not matched to a gene: 9. The CDR3 DNA follows: TGCAGTGCTAGAGCCTCGACTAGCGGGGTGAGGAATGAGCAGTTCTTC. It translates to CSARASTSGVRNEQFF.

This clonotype was picked up many times. The chain combines TRBV20-1 with TRBJ2-7, with a weak D call TRBD1 (5 bases). V gave up 5 bases and J gave up 3 bases, with 11 bases separating them. Germline loops: CDR1 DFQATT, CDR2 SNEGSKA (reference sequence). The CDR3 sequence is 12 residues long. CDR3 residues: CSAHRPDYEQYF. The CDR3 DNA follows: TGCAGTGCTCACAGGCCCGACTACGAGCAGTACTTC.

The J gene is TRBJ2-3, the V gene TRBV11-3; the D gene is possibly TRBD2 (5 bases). The CDR3 runs to 15 residues. V lost 0 bases and J 2 bases, leaving 9 bases between the germline ends. The germline CDR1 and CDR2 sequences are SGHNT and YENEEA. CDR3 coding DNA: TGTGCCAGCAGCTTAGAAGCCGGGAACACAGATACGCAGTATTTT. The encoded protein is CASSLEAGNTDTQYF.

The rearrangement joins TRBV10-3 to TRBJ2-5, with D unresolved. The V gene's germline CDR1 is ENHRY and CDR2 SYGVKD. This CDR3 is built from 13 residues. The ends were cut back, 0 bases at V and 3 bases at J, with 5 bases in the middle. The chain's CDR3 is CAISESAEETQYF. In DNA form, the CDR3 reads TGTGCCATCAGTGAGTCGGCTGAAGAGACCCAGTACTTC.

The chain employs TRBV5-1 and TRBJ1-6; weak D call: TRBD1 (6 bases). Germline V gene data show CDR1 as SGHRS and CDR2 as YFSETQ. With 0 bases removed from V and 9 bases from J, the gap between germline ends came to 10 bases. This CDR3 has 14 residues. CDR3 protein: CASSLGQEGSPLHF. In DNA, the CDR3 is TGCGCCAGCAGCTTGGGACAGGAGGGTTCACCCCTCCACTTT.

This clonotype was counted between two and nine times. This chain joins TRBV20-1 and TRBJ1-1; D not certain. There are 13 residues in the CDR3. From germline, CDR1 is DFQATT and CDR2 SNEGSKA (reference sequence). The V gene lost 4 bases and the J gene lost 2 bases, with 11 bases spanning the gap. The CDR3 protein is CSATPGLNTEAFF. For the CDR3, the DNA is TGCAGTGCTACCCCGGGCCTCAACACTGAAGCTTTCTTT.

The V gene is TRBV10-3, the J gene TRBJ2-2, with D uncertain. The CDR3 sequence is 13 residues long. The ends were cut back, 1 base at V and 7 bases at J, with 7 bases in the middle. Germline V gives CDR1 ENHRY, CDR2 SYGVKD. The CDR3 loop reads CAISELDGGELFF. The DNA of the CDR3 is TGTGCCATCAGTGAGTTGGACGGCGGGGAGCTGTTTTTT.

This clonotype was counted many times. V usage is TRBV10-3 and J usage is TRBJ2-1, with 10 bases that match TRBD2. V lost 2 bases, J lost 4 bases, and 5 bases stayed unmatched. CDR1 and CDR2 from the germline V gene are ENHRY and SYGVKD. The CDR3 length is 16 residues. The CDR3 DNA follows: TGTGCCATCAGTGAGGTAGCGGGGGGCCTATACAATGAGCAGTTCTTC. Its translation is CAISEVAGGLYNEQFF.

This clonotype was observed a handful of times. V is TRBV12-3 or TRBV12-4 and J is TRBJ2-1; D is possibly TRBD1 (5 bases). The CDR3 loop spans 13 amino acids. V was clipped by 8 bases and J by 9 bases, with 17 bases between them. Written as DNA, the CDR3 is TGTGCCAGCGGGGAAGGGGCCTGGGGTGAGCAGTTCTTC. The encoded protein is CASGEGAWGEQFF.

CDR3 protein: CSVADRGLYEQYF. The CDR3, as DNA: TGCAGCGTTGCGGACAGGGGCCTCTACGAGCAGTACTTC. The gene calls are TRBV29-1 and TRBJ2-7; 9 positions agree with TRBD1. The ends lost 4 bases at V and 3 bases at J; junction bases unmatched: 4. Germline CDR1 reads SQVTM; CDR2 reads ANQGSEA. CDR3 length: 13 residues.

The chain carries TRBV12-5 and TRBJ2-1; 13 nucleotides line up with TRBD2. The germline CDR1 and CDR2 sequences are LGHNT and FRNRAP. There are 14 residues in the CDR3. J gave up 8 bases and V 7 bases, and 5 bases lay outside the gene matches. The CDR3 sequence is CASAEGLAGHEQFF. CDR3 coding DNA: TGTGCTAGTGCGGAGGGACTAGCGGGACATGAGCAGTTCTTC.

V gene TRBV12-3 or TRBV12-4 combines with J gene TRBJ2-3; no clear D. Trimming removed 3 bases at V and 5 bases at J, with 9 bases between. This CDR3 is 13 amino acids long. The CDR3 region is CASSFWAGDTQYF. CDR3 bases: TGTGCCAGCAGTTTTTGGGCAGGAGATACGCAGTATTTT.

The chain combines TRBV20-1 with TRBJ1-5, with D possibly matching TRBD1 (6 bases). Trimming removed 5 bases at V and 6 bases at J, with 14 bases between. Germline V gene lookup returns CDR1 DFQATT and CDR2 SNEGSKA (reference sequence). CDR3 length: 13 amino acids. CDR3 amino acids: CSAGGRVSQPQHF. CDR3 bases: TGCAGTGCTGGGGGCAGGGTCTCTCAGCCCCAGCATTTT.

The chain is built from TRBV9 and TRBJ2-7, with 7 positions matching TRBD2. This CDR3 has 16 residues. J lost 0 bases, V lost 0 bases, and 6 bases had no gene match. Looked up from germline, CDR1 is SGDLS and CDR2 is YYNGEE. CDR3 in DNA: TGTGCCAGCAGCGTAGGCAGCGGGACCACCTCCTACGAGCAGTACTTC. This translates into CASSVGSGTTSYEQYF.

This clonotype was recorded a few times. The gene calls are TRBV20-1 and TRBJ1-1; TRBD1 agrees at 10 bases. Per the germline V gene, CDR1 is DFQATT and CDR2 is SNEGSKA (reference sequence). The J segment lost 4 bases and the V segment lost 5 bases, leaving 4 bases of the junction unmatched. The CDR3 consists of 13 residues. CDR3 DNA: TGCAGTGCTGGCGACAGGGGGCTCACTGAAGCTTTCTTT. Translation gives CSAGDRGLTEAFF.

The sample holds one count of this clonotype. A much larger clone differs from this one at a single base, so this may be a read error. The chain combines TRBV3-1 with TRBJ2-7, with D unclear. The CDR3 extends over 14 amino acids. V shed 2 bases and J shed 6 bases, with 14 bases lying between them. Germline loops: CDR1 LGHDT, CDR2 YNNKEL (reference sequence). The CDR3 DNA sequence: TGTGCCAGCAGCCAACTGGCCTCCCTCATCGAGCAGTACTTC. Translating gives CASSQLASLIEQYF.

This clonotype appeared many times. V gene TRBV29-1 combines with J gene TRBJ2-1; 9 bases map to TRBD2. The CDR3 has 15 amino acids. The trim removed 3 bases at V and 3 bases at J, leaving 6 bases unmatched. Germline V CDR1 and CDR2: SQVTM, ANQGSEA. The CDR3 spells CSVEGAGGLYNEQFF. Written as DNA, the CDR3 is TGCAGCGTTGAGGGGGCGGGGGGGCTCTACAATGAGCAGTTCTTC.

This clonotype showed up just a few times. The rearrangement links TRBV18 to TRBJ1-1, with D possibly being TRBD1 (5 bases). The CDR3 has 15 amino acids. With 1 base removed from V and 4 bases from J, the gap between germline ends came to 13 bases. Germline V gene data show CDR1 as KGHSH and CDR2 as LQKENI. The CDR3 protein is CASSPQGLGATEAFF. The CDR3 DNA is TGTGCCAGCTCACCACAGGGGTTGGGCGCCACTGAAGCTTTCTTT.